This record concerns one TCR beta chain sequence. Its antigen remains unknown. Libraries were prepared by immunoSEQ multiplex PCR; TCRdb keeps only in-frame clonotypes and omits some of them. The table includes 110,000 or so clones, under 90% detected once. Time point indicated: week 11, during vaccination. All doses held 300 ug of mutant IDH1 20-mer peptide, with topical imiquimod. This record comes from a study of a mutant IDH1 vaccine in newly diagnosed glioma. About the study: Patients got their first vaccination 4-6 weeks after radiotherapy alone, or with temozolomide cycles.

The CDR3 loop spans 14 amino acids. CDR1 and CDR2 from the germline V gene are MNHEY and SVGAGI. The V segment lost 8 bases and the J segment 2 bases; nucleotides outside the gene matches: 5. V and J are TRBV6-5 and TRBJ1-4, with 7 bases lining up with TRBD1. This sample comprised PBMCs, obtained from a glioma patient whose treatment included an IDH1 peptide vaccine. The source is a woman in her 50s with glioma. The CDR3 reads CASGNRGTNEKLFF. The CDR3 nucleotides are TGTGCCAGCGGAAACAGGGGTACTAATGAAAAACTGTTTTTT.